The 9 T cell receptor beta chains reported below all come from one sample, sequenced in a study of molecular identifiers for immune sequencing clone quantification. TCRdb reanalysed the PCR reads using MiXCR and keeps one entry per CDR3 protein. The table records hundreds of thousands of distinct CDR3 sequences, roughly 25% of them present only once. What was sequenced was naive CD8+ T cells from blood, with Jurkat cell RNA spiked in. Subset defined: FACS-sorted CD8+CD4-CCR7+CD45RA+ naive T cells. The receptor set was obtained from a human donor in good health. Some libraries in this study had Jurkat cell RNA spiked in.

This clonotype showed up many times. The chain links TRBV6-4 to TRBJ2-2, with D perhaps TRBD2 (5 bases). Trimming pared 3 bases from V and 5 bases from J, leaving 7 bases between. CDR1 and CDR2 from the germline V gene are MRHNA and SNTAGT. This CDR3 contains 13 residues. The CDR3 bases are TGTGCCAGCAGTGAGGACTTAACCGGGGAGCTGTTTTTT. Translating gives CASSEDLTGELFF.

CDR3 residues: CATSEMGGPQETQYF. CDR3 DNA sequence: TGTGCCACCTCCGAGATGGGGGGACCTCAAGAGACCCAGTACTTC. The chain couples TRBV9 to TRBJ2-5, with D possibly TRBD2 on 6 matching bases. This CDR3 region has 15 residues. Per the germline V gene, CDR1 is SGDLS and CDR2 is YYNGEE. The V end was cut by 9 bases, the J end by 2 bases, with 20 bases between.

With regard to this clonotype: The junction departs from germline at one end; a sequencing error may be responsible. The chain couples TRBV7-2 to TRBJ2-1; 9 bases agree with TRBD2. CDR3 size: 17 residues. Per germline, CDR1 SGHTA and CDR2 FQGNSA. CDR3 bases: TGTGCCGGCAGCTTATTGGGTAGCGGGAGTTTATACAATGAGCAGTTCTTC. Translating it yields CAGSLLGSGSLYNEQFF.

The chain has TRBV12-3 or TRBV12-4 and TRBJ1-2, with TRBD1 matching over 7 bases. The CDR3 sequence is 13 residues long. The V segment lost 5 bases and the J segment 8 bases; nucleotides outside the gene matches: 8. The CDR3 region is CASSLDRERGYTF. Here the CDR3 DNA reads TGTGCCAGCAGTCTCGACAGGGAGCGGGGCTACACCTTC.

In regard to this clonotype: One end of the junction varies from germline; a read error may be responsible. V gene TRBV7-8 combines with J gene TRBJ2-7; D ambiguous. The CDR3 is 16 amino acids. Germline assignment: CDR1 SGHVS and CDR2 FQNEAQ. CDR3 sequence (DNA): TGTGCCAGCAGCTTAGTGGCGTGGGGTTTCTCCCACGAGCAGTACTTC. This translates into CASSLVAWGFSHEQYF.

This clonotype was seen many times. The V gene is TRBV4-1, the J gene TRBJ2-5, with D perhaps given as TRBD1 or TRBD2 (5 bases each). V lost 0 bases, J lost 5 bases, and 16 bases lay in between. The CDR3 spans 16 residues. Germline CDR1 reads MGHRA; CDR2 reads YSYEKL. The CDR3 DNA follows: TGCGCCAGCAGCCAAGATTGGGGGAGCCCCTTGGAGACCCAGTACTTC. Translating it yields CASSQDWGSPLETQYF.

The sample holds a few counts of this clonotype. The chain employs TRBV19 and TRBJ1-1; 10 bases are shared with TRBD1. J was trimmed by 4 bases and V by 11 bases; bases with no gene match: 16. The CDR3 spans 16 residues. Germline V lookup: CDR1 LNHDA, CDR2 SQIVND (reference sequence). CDR3 DNA: TGTGCCTCCAAAGTAGGGGACAGGGGAAGAGGCACTGAAGCTTTCTTT. This codes for CASKVGDRGRGTEAFF.

This clonotype was counted many times. The V call is TRBV7-8, the J call TRBJ1-2, with unresolved D. Trimming pared 7 bases from V and 1 base from J, leaving 13 bases between. This CDR3 has 14 amino acids. Germline V gives CDR1 SGHVS, CDR2 FQNEAQ. CDR3: CASTPSDNNYGYTF. In DNA, the CDR3 is TGTGCCAGCACCCCCTCTGACAATAACTATGGCTACACCTTC.

V gene TRBV27 combines with J gene TRBJ2-3, with unresolved D. V shed 3 bases and J shed 4 bases, with 8 bases lying between them. The CDR3 contains 13 residues. Germline CDR1 is MNHEY and CDR2 is SMNVEV (reference sequence). The CDR3 DNA is TGTGCCAGCAGTTTTGTCGGGTCAGATACGCAGTATTTT. It yields the protein CASSFVGSDTQYF.